This T cell receptor (beta chain) came from a study of T cell responses to AZD1222 COVID-19 vaccine. The study, taken as a whole, reports: The peak T cell response came first, and repertoires were sampled only after it. Only a handful of AZD1222 recipients, more than 5 in all, had baseline seropositivity. Once two AZD1222 doses were given, Spike-specific TCR breadth and depth went up.

Turning to this clone: Its specificity is unknown.

The germline V gene has CDR1 LNHDA and CDR2 SQIVND (reference sequence). This CDR3 spans 12 amino acids. Deletions cut 4 bases from V and 6 bases from J, with 6 bases between. Using immunoSEQ multiplex PCR, the repertoire was profiled, and TCRdb retains in-frame clones only, with some absent. Of over 95,000 clones listed, 85% to 90% are singletons. Sequenced material: peripheral blood, taken on day 0 of AZD1222 vaccination. The origin of this receptor is an adult in good health. J is TRBJ2-2 and V is TRBV19; unclear D gene. CDR3 nucleotide sequence: TGTGCCAGTAGTACAAGGCCCGGGGAGCTGTTTTTT. Its protein is CASSTRPGELFF.